The sequence of this T cell receptor (beta chain) was determined in a study of cytotoxic CD8 clonotypes in ibrutinib-treated CLL. As for the study in general: Response samples came after a median about 12 months of treatment, range 6 to 36. Study observations and caveats: Private clonotypes, not public ones, expanded at ibrutinib response. Pretreatment clonality was elevated relative to age-matched healthy donors and paralleled circulating CD8+ T-cell counts.

Here immunoSEQ multiplex PCR was the method, and the copy in TCRdb shows in-frame clones only, minus some. The sample lists 95,000 to 100,000 clones, 60% to 80% occurring once. In regard to this clone: Its antigen is unknown.

Cryopreserved PBMCs supplied around 1.8 micrograms of genomic DNA for TCR beta libraries. V was trimmed by 3 bases and J by 2 bases, leaving 17 bases between them. The V gene's germline CDR1 is LNHDA and CDR2 SQIVND (reference sequence). This CDR3 region has 16 residues. Sequenced here: PBMCs, sampled after 12 months of ibrutinib treatment. The clonotype originates from a human donor with chronic lymphocytic leukemia. This chain uses TRBV19 with TRBJ2-7; D unresolved. The CDR3 loop is CASSIQPRSGAYEQYF. CDR3 in DNA: TGTGCCAGTAGTATTCAACCCCGGAGTGGGGCCTACGAGCAGTACTTC.